The rows below give T cell receptor beta chains drawn from one sample of a study of CD8 T cells in Susac syndrome. Each CDR3 protein gets one entry after TCRdb re-called the immunoSEQ multiplex PCR reads with MiXCR. Here the sample spans about 190,000 distinct CDR3 sequences, around 93% being singletons. Sequenced: CD8+ T cells from PBMCs. The origin of the receptors is a human donor with Susac syndrome. Both conserved end residues are part of each CDR3. D genes are given only for firm matches. For some rows the clone size is stated as once, few or many, or as a class when expanded; others skip it.

>TRBV5-1|-|TRBJ2-1|-
TGCGCCAGCAGCTTGCGTTCGGGAAACGACAATGAGCAGTTCTTC
CASSLRSGNDNEQFF
>TRBV20-1|-|TRBJ2-5|TRBD2
TGCAGTGCTAGAGATTACGCTAGCGGGGCCATCAGGGAGACCCAGTACTTC
CSARDYASGAIRETQYF
>TRBV20-1|-|TRBJ1-1|-
TGCAGTGCTGAGGATTCAGAGAACATGAGCACTGAAGCTTTCTTT
CSAEDSENMSTEAFF
>TRBV6-5|-|TRBJ1-1|-
TGTGCCAGCAGTCCCCTGGCCGGGGGGAACACTGAAGCTTTCTTT
CASSPLAGGNTEAFF
>TRBV7-2|-|TRBJ2-3|TRBD2
TGTGCCAGCAGCTTAATTAGACTAGCGGGGGGCGGTACGCAGTATTTT
CASSLIRLAGGGTQYF
>TRBV6-5|-|TRBJ2-1|TRBD2
TGTGCCAGCAAGCGGGGGGGCAATGAGCAGTTCTTC
CASKRGGNEQFF
>TRBV11-2|-|TRBJ2-6|-
TGTGCCAGCAGCTTAGTGGTAGGAGATTCTGGGGCCAACGTCCTGACTTTC
CASSLVVGDSGANVLTF
>TRBV29-1|-|TRBJ2-2|TRBD1
TGCAGCGCAAAGGGACAGTCAAACACCGGGGAGCTGTTTTTT
CSAKGQSNTGELFF
>TRBV6-1|-|TRBJ1-6|TRBD1
TGTGCCAGCAGTGGGGACAGCTCCTATAATTCACCCCTCCACTTT
CASSGDSSYNSPLHF
>TRBV20-1|few|TRBJ2-5|TRBD2
TGCAGTGCTAGAGAAACGGGACTAGCGGGACTGGAAGAGACCCAGTACTTC
CSARETGLAGLEETQYF
>TRBV2|-|TRBJ2-7|-
TGTGCCAGCAGTGAGGCTAGCCCATTCTACGAGCAGTACTTC
CASSEASPFYEQYF
>TRBV3-1|-|TRBJ2-1|-
TGTGCCAGCAGCCAAGGGGCTGGGCAGAGCTCCTACAATGAGCAGTTCTTC
CASSQGAGQSSYNEQFF
>TRBV13|-|TRBJ2-1|-
TGTGCCAGCAGCCCGACAGACCATGAGCAGTTCTTC
CASSPTDHEQFF
>TRBV27|-|TRBJ2-7|-
TGTGCCAGCAGGGACTCCCACTACGAGCAGTACTTC
CASRDSHYEQYF
>TRBV5-1|-|TRBJ2-2|-
TGCGCCAGCAGCTTGTTGGGCCAGGATAACACCGGGGAGCTGTTTTTT
CASSLLGQDNTGELFF
>TRBV4-1|-|TRBJ2-2|TRBD2
TGCGCCAGCAGCCAAGGCGCGGGACTAGCCGGGGAGCTGTTTTTT
CASSQGAGLAGELFF
>TRBV12-3/TRBV12-4|-|TRBJ1-5|-
TGTGCCAGCAGTTACGACAGTTATAGCAATCAGCCCCAGTTTTTT
CASSYDSYSNQPQFF